Only one count was recorded for the clone carrying this T cell receptor (beta chain). The junction does not match germline at one end; this may be a read error. The CDR3 runs to 14 residues. CDR1 is PRHDT, CDR2 FYEKMQ, per germline (reference sequence). No cell sorting was done before RNA was extracted from the tissue. The data were taken from a study of tumor and adjacent non-tumor tissue in lung cancer. Study information: Patients comprised eleven to twelve adenocarcinoma, a couple of squamous cell carcinoma and 1 small cell lung cancer. Patients were aged about 30 to 76, nine to eleven men and 5 women, stage I to III.

A modified ARM-PCR protocol with three rounds of nested PCR amplified TCRbeta. Each CDR3 protein gets one entry after TCRdb re-called the multiplex PCR reads with MiXCR. The table shows 65,000 to 90,000 distinct CDR3 sequences, with 55% to 70% occurring only once. This TCR came from a woman in her 70s with non-small cell lung cancer. What was sequenced was lung tumor tissue. The V and J genes are TRBV13 and TRBJ1-1; possibly TRBD1 for D (5 bases). In nucleotides, the CDR3 is TGTGCCAGGAGCTTATCGGGGGGTGGTACTGAGGCTTTCTTT. Amino acid sequence: CARSLSGGGTEAFF. Using reference TRBV13 and TRBJ1-1 for the parts outside the CDR3, the full variable domain is AAGVIQSPRHLIKEKRETATLKCYPIPRHDTVYWYQQGPGQDPQFLISFYEKMQSDKGSIPDRFSAQQFSDYHSELNMSSLELGDSALYFCARSLSGGGTEAFFGQGTRLTVV.